This T cell receptor beta chain was sequenced in a study of metastatic and nonmetastatic thyroid tumors. This clone was seen ten or more times. This sample also contains other DNA sequences that code for the same CDR3. Prior to thyroid surgery, none of the patients had received any treatment. In the original analysis: A classifier of distant metastasis in papillary thyroid cancer was built from CDR3 differences (across clinicopathological groups). TCRdb reanalyzed the PCR reads via MiXCR. These V and J calls are TCRdb output, not the study's own analysis. The repertoire holds about 25,000 clones, 20% seen once, with roughly 4.5% in the top ten. The CDR3 runs 14 residues. Losses at the gene ends were 0 bases for V and 4 bases for J; bases not matched to a gene: 3. Germline V CDR1 and CDR2: DFQATT, SNEGSKA (reference sequence).

The clonotype was recovered from a female donor with papillary thyroid cancer or a benign thyroid nodule (not recorded which). Some clones in this sample may be carry-over from other donors' samples. The sample was adjacent normal tissue. V is TRBV20-1 and J is TRBJ2-7, with 10 positions matching TRBD2. The CDR3 sequence: CSARDLAGVYEQYF. In DNA, the CDR3 is TGCAGTGCTAGAGATCTAGCGGGAGTGTACGAGCAGTACTTC.